What follows are 11 T cell receptor beta chains derived from one specimen sequenced in a study of control samples from healthy donors and cancer patients. Sequencing was performed with immunoSEQ multiplex PCR; in TCRdb, only in-frame clones are kept and a portion is missing. In the table there are about 160,000 clones, roughly 93% of which are singletons. Sequencing was performed on blood. The receptors come from a man between 18 and 35 years old in good health.

CDR3 region: CSVEGLGNYGYTF. The CDR3, as DNA: TGCAGCGTTGAGGGCCTGGGTAACTATGGCTACACCTTC. The V gene is TRBV29-1, the J gene TRBJ1-2; D call uncertain. The V end lost 3 bases, the J end lost 1 base, and 9 bases lay between the germline ends. The CDR3 has 13 residues. The germline CDR1 and CDR2 sequences are SQVTM and ANQGSEA. The full variable domain, with the rest looked up from reference TRBV29-1 and TRBJ1-2, is SAVISQKPSRDICQRGTSLTIQCQVDSQVTMMFWYRQQPGQSLTLIATANQGSEATYESGFVIDKFPISRPNLTFSTLTVSNMSPEDSSIYLCSVEGLGNYGYTFGSGTRLTVV.

The chain combines TRBV5-4 with TRBJ2-6; D might be TRBD2 (5 bases). Per the germline V gene, CDR1 is SGHNT and CDR2 is YYREEE (reference sequence). Trimming stripped 10 bases from V and 2 bases from J, with 19 bases between. CDR3 length equals 16 residues. The CDR3 DNA reads as TGTGCCGTCTCTCGGGGTGCCCTCGCTGGGGCCAACGTCCTGACTTTC. Its translation: CAVSRGALAGANVLTF. Complete variable domain (other parts from reference TRBV5-4 and TRBJ2-6): ETGVTQSPTHLIKTRGQQVTLRCSSQSGHNTVSWYQQALGQGPQFIFQYYREEENGRGNFPPRFSGLQFPNYSSELNVNALELDDSALYLCAVSRGALAGANVLTFGAGSRLTVL.

This chain connects TRBV7-2 to TRBJ2-6; D call uncertain. Per germline, CDR1 SGHTA and CDR2 FQGNSA. The CDR3 totals 14 residues. V lost 5 bases to trimming and J lost 0 bases, with 5 bases between them. The CDR3 region has the DNA TGTGCCAGCAGCCCAAGCTCTGGGGCCAACGTCCTGACTTTC. The encoded protein is CASSPSSGANVLTF.

This clone was counted a single time. The chain couples TRBV6-5 to TRBJ2-1, with 11 bases lining up with TRBD2. J was trimmed by 2 bases and V by 6 bases; bases with no gene match: 3. From germline, CDR1 is MNHEY and CDR2 SVGAGI. The length of the CDR3 is 15 residues. CDR3 DNA: TGTGCCAGCAGCGCACTAGCGGGGGCCTACAATGAGCAGTTCTTC. Translated, it gives CASSALAGAYNEQFF.

This clone was recorded only once. The chain carries TRBV5-1 and TRBJ2-5; D gene uncertain. The CDR3 spans 12 residues. Germline V lookup: CDR1 SGHRS, CDR2 YFSETQ. Trimming pared 1 base from V and 1 base from J, leaving 2 bases between. The CDR3 region is CASSLPQETQYF. CDR3 coding DNA: TGCGCCAGCAGCTTGCCCCAAGAGACCCAGTACTTC.

J is TRBJ1-3 and V is TRBV3-1 (or the pseudogene TRBV3-2); 9 bases align to TRBD1. Germline loops: CDR1 LGHDT, CDR2 YNNKEL (reference sequence). V lost 1 base, J lost 9 bases, and 16 bases stayed unmatched. This CDR3 contains 18 residues. The CDR3 nucleotides read TGTGCCAGCAGCCAAGGAGAGGGACAGGGTTCTCCCTACGGCACCATATATTTT. Protein: CASSQGEGQGSPYGTIYF.

The sample holds one count of this clone. This sequence joins TRBV5-1 and TRBJ2-7, with D hard to call. There are 13 residues in the CDR3. CDR1 and CDR2 from the germline V gene are SGHRS and YFSETQ. V was trimmed by 3 bases and J by 2 bases, leaving 9 bases between them. The DNA of the CDR3 is TGCGCCAGCAGCTCTAACAGCGCCTACGAGCAGTACTTC. Encoded protein: CASSSNSAYEQYF.

This sequence joins TRBV7-9 and TRBJ1-4; possible D gene TRBD1, 5 bases. The germline V and J ends were trimmed by 8 bases and 8 bases, with 21 bases remaining between them. Germline V gene data show CDR1 as SEHNR and CDR2 as FQNEAQ (reference sequence). This CDR3 region has 15 residues. The CDR3 sequence: CASGTLEGLKEKLFF. Here the CDR3 DNA reads TGTGCCAGCGGCACCCTAGAGGGGCTAAAGGAAAAACTGTTTTTT. Full variable domain (remainder filled in from reference TRBV7-9 and TRBJ1-4): DTGVSQNPRHKITKRGQNVTFRCDPISEHNRLYWYRQTLGQGPEFLTYFQNEAQLEKSRLLSDRFSAERPKGSFSTLEIQRTEQGDSAMYLCASGTLEGLKEKLFFGSGTQLSVL.

The chain links TRBV11-2 to TRBJ2-3; D possibly matches TRBD1 or TRBD2 (6 bases each). This CDR3 region has 14 residues. Germline CDR1 reads SGHAT; CDR2 reads FQNNGV. The V and J ends lost 5 bases and 6 bases respectively, with 15 bases between them. CDR3 coding DNA: TGTGCCAGCAGCCTCGTAGGGGGGACCGATACGCAGTATTTT. Residues: CASSLVGGTDTQYF.

V and J are TRBV27 and TRBJ2-2; 8 bases fit TRBD2. This CDR3 has 16 residues. V lost 3 bases to trimming and J lost 3 bases; unmatched junction nucleotides: 6. Germline CDR1 MNHEY, CDR2 SMNVEV (reference sequence). For the CDR3, the DNA is TGTGCCAGCAGTTTTGCCGGGACTAGGGACACCGGGGAGCTGTTTTTT. Residues: CASSFAGTRDTGELFF.

V and J are TRBV6-5 and TRBJ2-5, with D possibly being TRBD2 (5 bases). Looked up from germline, CDR1 is MNHEY and CDR2 is SVGAGI. The CDR3 is made up of 13 amino acids. Trimming pared 6 bases from V and 4 bases from J, leaving 12 bases between. CDR3 loop: CASSGDFLETQYF. CDR3 sequence (DNA): TGTGCCAGCAGCGGGGATTTCTTAGAGACCCAGTACTTC.